One and the same sample provided the 7 T cell receptor beta chains below, sequenced in a study of T cell responses to AZD1222 COVID-19 vaccine. The repertoire was sequenced with immunoSEQ multiplex PCR; TCRdb's copy has only in-frame clones and lacks some. The sample comprises more than 80,000 clones, approximately 88% of which are singletons, and about 5.8% rests with the top ten. The sequencing here drew on peripheral blood, taken on day 0 of AZD1222 vaccination. These receptors originate from an adult in good health.

This chain uses TRBV5-1 with TRBJ2-5; D is ambiguous. V was trimmed by 0 bases and J by 0 bases, leaving 6 bases between them. Germline CDR1 reads SGHRS; CDR2 reads YFSETQ. The CDR3 is 14 amino acids. Here the CDR3 reads CASSLEGNQETQYF. In nucleotides, the CDR3 is TGCGCCAGCAGCTTGGAAGGGAACCAAGAGACCCAGTACTTC.

This chain joins TRBV7-9 and TRBJ1-3; the D gene is possibly TRBD1 (5 bases). CDR1 and CDR2 (germline): SEHNR, FQNEAQ (reference sequence). V was pared by 1 base and J by 2 bases, with 21 bases between. The CDR3 totals 19 residues. CDR3 sequence reads: CASSLDGREFTSTGNTIYF. The CDR3 DNA reads TGTGCCAGCAGCTTAGATGGCAGGGAATTTACCTCTACTGGAAACACCATATATTTT.

The chain has TRBV30 and TRBJ1-2, with 7 bases lining up with TRBD1. CDR1 GTSNPN and CDR2 SVGIG come from the germline V gene (reference sequence). V gave up 3 bases and J gave up 5 bases; unmatched junction bases: 9. The CDR3 extends over 14 amino acids. CDR3 in amino acids: CAWSAGTANYGYTF. The CDR3 DNA reads as TGTGCCTGGAGCGCCGGGACAGCCAATTATGGCTACACCTTC.

This sequence joins TRBV12-3 or TRBV12-4 and TRBJ1-6; TRBD1 might be the D (5 bases). Trimming took off 4 bases at V and 10 bases at J, with 8 bases between the two ends. The CDR3 is 12 amino acids. The CDR3: CASSSGLSPLHF. As DNA, the CDR3 is TGTGCCAGCAGTTCAGGGTTGTCACCCCTCCACTTT.

The CDR3 sequence is CASSLQGDGYTF. CDR3 nucleotide sequence: TGTGCCAGCAGCTTACAGGGCGATGGCTACACCTTC. This chain links TRBV7-9 with TRBJ1-2, with D maybe TRBD1 (5 bases). Between the trimmed V and J ends, which lost 2 bases and 6 bases, there was a span of 7 bases. The germline gives CDR1 SEHNR, CDR2 FQNEAQ (reference sequence). There are 12 residues in the CDR3. Drawing the rest from reference TRBV7-9 and TRBJ1-2, the complete variable domain is DTGVSQNPRHKITKRGQNVTFRCDPISEHNRLYWYRQTLGQGPEFLTYFQNEAQLEKSRLLSDRFSAERPKGSFSTLEIQRTEQGDSAMYLCASSLQGDGYTFGSGTRLTVV.

The chain recombines TRBV11-2 with TRBJ2-2, with 10 bases fitting TRBD2. The CDR3 consists of 17 residues. Germline CDR1 SGHAT, CDR2 FQNNGV. V was clipped by 4 bases and J by 0 bases; unmatched bases: 5. As DNA, the CDR3 is TGTGCCAGCAGCTACCCGGGACTAGCGTCGAACACCGGGGAGCTGTTTTTT. Protein sequence: CASSYPGLASNTGELFF.

V is TRBV2 and J is TRBJ2-7, with 9 bases aligning to TRBD2. Germline-derived CDR1 and CDR2 are SNHLY and FYNNEI. The length of the CDR3 is 14 residues. J lost 6 bases, V lost 0 bases, and 3 bases had no gene match. This CDR3 reads CASSEAPSGTEQYF. CDR3 coding DNA: TGTGCCAGCAGTGAAGCTCCTAGCGGGACCGAGCAGTACTTC.